By share of the sample, the clone carrying this TCR beta chain is large. Its antigen is as yet unknown. The data originate from a study of spatial heterogeneity in lung cancer. Study background: The mean occurrence of each unique TCR and UMI combination in raw reads exceeded nine.

Regarding time point: sample taken at primary tumor resection. The V and J ends lost 0 bases and 2 bases, in that order; junction bases with no gene match: 9. This CDR3 is 17 amino acids long. The germline V gene encodes CDR1 GTSNPN and CDR2 SVGIG (reference sequence). Findings of the study overall: Tumor mutation counts were tracked by expanded intratumoral alpha and beta TCR counts.

TCRdb reprocessed the 5' RACE reads with MiXCR, giving one entry per CDR3 protein. The data show roughly 4,500 distinct CDR3 sequences, with approximately 8.3% seen just once and 13% held by the top ten. The receptor's source is a male donor with early-stage non-small cell lung cancer. This chain links TRBV30 with TRBJ2-2; 7 bases agree with TRBD1. Here the sequenced sample was lung tumor tissue, taken at surgery. This CDR3 is CAWSVRGGQINTGELFF. CDR3 nucleotide sequence: TGTGCCTGGAGTGTACGAGGGGGACAGATAAACACCGGGGAGCTGTTTTTT.